This TCR beta chain is drawn from a study of memory CD4+ T cells and cytomegalovirus serostatus. Sequencing used immunoSEQ multiplex PCR; TCRdb keeps in-frame clones, though not all of them. The repertoire holds about 59,000 clones, with about 81% as singletons. The sort gate was single viable CD3+CD4+CD8-CD45RO+ cells for memory CD4+ T cells. Serostatus was set by detecting CMV pp150, pp28, p38, p52 IgG. About this clone itself: Antigen specificity is unknown.

Study conclusions and caveats: About 40% of the roughly 160 known CMV-associated TCRbeta sequences appeared in CD4+ memory.

Germline CDR1 reads SNHLY; CDR2 reads FYNNEI. Deletions cut 3 bases from V and 0 bases from J, with 12 bases between. The CDR3 is 16 residues long. Specimen: memory CD4+ T cells from blood. This clonotype was sampled from an adult in good health and CMV-seronegative. The chain links TRBV2 to TRBJ2-1; D possibly matches TRBD1 or TRBD2 (5 bases each). In nucleotides, the CDR3 is TGTGCCAGCAGTGAGGTTCTTGGGGGCTCCTACAATGAGCAGTTCTTC. Translating it yields CASSEVLGGSYNEQFF.